This is a list of T cell receptor beta chains from one sample in a study of blood T cell repertoires in COVID-19. Repertoires were generated with immunoSEQ multiplex PCR, while TCRdb's copy carries only in-frame clones and drops some. The table lists more than 450,000 clones, roughly nine tenths of them singletons. The sample comprised PBMCs or T cells enriched from blood (not recorded which). These receptors all stem from a young woman who had recovered from COVID-19. Each CDR3 is given with its conserved first and last residue. D genes are given only for firm matches. Rows give clone size only sometimes, using once, few, many, or a class for an expanded clone.

>NA|once|TRBJ2-5|TRBV5-8
TGTGCCAGCAGCCCCAGGGGGGCTCTGAGAGAGACCCAGTACTTC
CASSPRGALRETQYF
>NA|NA|TRBJ1-5|TRBV5-1
TGCGCCAGCAGCTTGGAGGGGAGCAATCAGCCCCAGCATTTT
CASSLEGSNQPQHF
>TRBD1|NA|TRBJ1-3|TRBV2
TGTGCCAGCAACCTGGACAGGGTGGACGGAAACACCATATATTTT
CASNLDRVDGNTIYF
>NA|NA|TRBJ2-7|TRBV9
TGTGCCAGCAGCGTAGACGTGGGGGGGCACGAGCAGTACTTC
CASSVDVGGHEQYF
>NA|NA|TRBJ1-2|TRBV3-1/TRBV3-2
TGTGCCAGCAGCCTTCGGACAGTCGGGGGCTACACCTTC
CASSLRTVGGYTF
>NA|NA|TRBJ1-1|TRBV2
TGTGCCAGCATCTACACTCGGCCCGGCGGGGAGGACACTGAAGCTTTCTTT
CASIYTRPGGEDTEAFF
>TRBD2|NA|TRBJ2-5|TRBV14
TGTGCCAGCAGGTGGGGAGGGGCCCAAGAGACCCAGTACTTC
CASRWGGAQETQYF
>TRBD1|once|TRBJ1-5|TRBV6-5
TGTGCCAGCAGCCAGAGACAGGGGGCGATCCAGCCCCAGCATTTT
CASSQRQGAIQPQHF
>NA|NA|TRBJ1-5|TRBV28
TGTGCCAGCCAGGGGAGCAATCAGCCCCAGCATTTT
CASQGSNQPQHF
>NA|NA|TRBJ1-1|TRBV27
TGTGCCAGCAGTCTCTTGCGACAGAACACTGAAGCTTTCTTT
CASSLLRQNTEAFF
>TRBD1|NA|TRBJ1-1|TRBV27
TGTGCCAGCAGTTCGACAGGGGGCATGAACACTGAAGCTTTCTTT
CASSSTGGMNTEAFF
>NA|once|TRBJ2-1|TRBV2
TGTGCCAGCACATATGGACTACCCAACAATGAGCAGTTCTTC
CASTYGLPNNEQFF
>NA|NA|TRBJ1-2|TRBV3-1/TRBV3-2
TGTGCCAGCAGCCAAGATCCCTCAGCGTACTACACCTTC
CASSQDPSAYYTF
>TRBD2|NA|TRBJ2-1|TRBV5-1
TGCGCCAGCAGCTCTACTAGCGGGGAGTACAATGAGCAGTTCTTC
CASSSTSGEYNEQFF
>NA|few|TRBJ1-2|TRBV5-1
TGCGCCAGCAGCTTGGAGGGGCGCCGGGATGGCTACACCTTC
CASSLEGRRDGYTF
>TRBD2|once|TRBJ2-2|TRBV6-1
TGTGCCAGCAGTGGGCTAGCGGGGGCGGACACCGGGGAGCTGTTTTTT
CASSGLAGADTGELFF
>NA|NA|TRBJ1-3|TRBV7-6
TGTGCCAGCAGCTTAGGGTCTCAAGGGAGGTCTGGAAACACCATATATTTT
CASSLGSQGRSGNTIYF
>TRBD1|NA|TRBJ1-1|TRBV18
TGTGCCAGCTCCCCGGAGGGACAGGGGAGGTATACGAACACTGAAGCTTTCTTT
CASSPEGQGRYTNTEAFF
>NA|many|TRBJ2-5|TRBV5-1
TGCGCCAGCAGCCCGACAGCTGACCAAGAGACCCAGTACTTC
CASSPTADQETQYF
>NA|once|TRBJ1-4|TRBV5-1
TGCGCCAGCAGCCTGGGGGAGATTAGGGAAAAACTGTTTTTT
CASSLGEIREKLFF
>NA|NA|TRBJ1-3|TRBV12-5
TGTGCTAGTGGTCAACAGGGAACTGGAAACACCATATATTTT
CASGQQGTGNTIYF
>TRBD2|NA|TRBJ2-3|TRBV9
TGTGCCAGCAGCGTAGGCGGGAGATCGCCAGATACGCAGTATTTT
CASSVGGRSPDTQYF
>NA|NA|TRBJ1-1|TRBV5-1
TGCGCCAGCAGCCGACAGGTCCGCACTGAAGCTTTCTTT
CASSRQVRTEAFF
>NA|NA|TRBJ2-7|TRBV7-9
TGTGCCAGCAGCCCCGCCAGGGGCTACGAGCAGTACTTC
CASSPARGYEQYF
>TRBD2|NA|TRBJ2-3|TRBV2
TGTGCCAGCAGCATTAGACTAGCGGGAGCTAGCACAGATACGCAGTATTTT
CASSIRLAGASTDTQYF
>TRBD1|once|TRBJ2-5|TRBV5-4
TGTGCCAGCAGCTCGCGGGACAGGGAAGAGACCCAGTACTTC
CASSSRDREETQYF
>NA|NA|TRBJ2-7|TRBV18
TGTGCCAGCTCACTCGCCCGGGAGGAGCAGTACTTC
CASSLAREEQYF
>NA|NA|TRBJ1-1|TRBV19
TGTGCCAGTAGTCTTATCTTCGAGGACAGCACTGAAGCTTTCTTT
CASSLIFEDSTEAFF
>NA|few|TRBJ2-3|TRBV9
TGTGCCAGCAGCGCACAGGGTCGGTCGCTCACAGATACGCAGTATTTT
CASSAQGRSLTDTQYF
>NA|NA|TRBJ1-1|TRBV11-2
TGTGCCAGCAGCTACCGCGGGTTGGCTGAAGCTTTCTTT
CASSYRGLAEAFF
>TRBD1|NA|TRBJ1-5|TRBV28
TGTGCCAGCAGGGGAACAGGGGTGGTCAATCAGCCCCAGCATTTT
CASRGTGVVNQPQHF
>TRBD2|NA|TRBJ2-2|TRBV28
TGTGCCAGCAGTTTCCCTAGCGGCACTAACACCGGGGAGCTGTTTTTT
CASSFPSGTNTGELFF
>TRBD1|NA|TRBJ1-2|TRBV4-1
TGCGCCAGCAGCCAAGTGGGGCAGGGGGCTGATGGCTACACCTTC
CASSQVGQGADGYTF
>TRBD1|once|TRBJ1-1|TRBV28
TGTGCCAGCAGTTCGACAGGGGGCCCCTTTAGAACTGAAGCTTTCTTT
CASSSTGGPFRTEAFF
>NA|few|TRBJ2-7|TRBV7-9
TGTGCCAGCACTATGAGGGGGAACCCCTACGAGCAGTACTTC
CASTMRGNPYEQYF
>TRBD1|NA|TRBJ1-6|TRBV6-5
TGTGCCAGCAGTTATCAAGGACAGGGACGTTCACCCCTCCACTTT
CASSYQGQGRSPLHF
>TRBD2|NA|TRBJ2-7|TRBV5-1
TGCGCCAGCAGCTCTGCGGGGGGGGTCTCCTACGAGCAGTACTTC
CASSSAGGVSYEQYF
>NA|NA|TRBJ2-5|TRBV4-1
TGCGCCAGCAGCCAAGTTCAGGGAGAGACCCAGTACTTC
CASSQVQGETQYF
>TRBD1|NA|TRBJ2-1|TRBV5-1
TGCGCCAGCAGCCGGGACAGGGGGGGCAATGAGCAGTTCTTC
CASSRDRGGNEQFF
>TRBD1|NA|TRBJ1-1|TRBV5-4
TGTGCCAGCAGCTCACCGGGACAGGGGGGGACTGAAGCTTTCTTT
CASSSPGQGGTEAFF
>NA|NA|TRBJ1-6|TRBV6-5
TGTGCCAGCACCCTAGACAGCCCCTATAATTCACCCCTCCACTTT
CASTLDSPYNSPLHF
>TRBD1|NA|TRBJ1-1|TRBV11-3
TGTGCCAGCAGCTTGGGACAGGGGGGGACTGAAGCTTTCTTT
CASSLGQGGTEAFF
>NA|NA|TRBJ1-4|TRBV19
TGTGCCAGTAGTACAGACAGTGCAACTAATGAAAAACTGTTTTTT
CASSTDSATNEKLFF
>NA|NA|TRBJ2-7|TRBV6-5
TGTGCCAGTAAGCGGGTAGGTCCCTACGAGCAGTACTTC
CASKRVGPYEQYF
>NA|NA|TRBJ1-3|TRBV4-2
TGTGCCAGCAGCCAAGCGTTGGGAGGAACTGGAAACACCATATATTTT
CASSQALGGTGNTIYF
>NA|NA|TRBJ2-3|TRBV10-2
TGCGCCGGGTCGGGGGAACTCACAGATACGCAGTATTTT
CAGSGELTDTQYF
>TRBD2|once|TRBJ2-7|TRBV7-9
TGTGCCAGCAGCTCCACAAGCCACAAGCGGGGGCAGTACTTC
CASSSTSHKRGQYF
>NA|NA|TRBJ1-2|TRBV6-2/TRBV6-3
TGTGCCAGCAGTTACGGGGCAGGACCGGAGGGCTATGGCTACACCTTC
CASSYGAGPEGYGYTF
>NA|NA|TRBJ2-5|TRBV27
TGTGCCAGCAGTTTACGGCTGGGGGGAGAGACCCAGTACTTC
CASSLRLGGETQYF
>NA|NA|TRBJ1-1|TRBV5-1
TGCGCCAGCAAGGTGGAGACTGAAGCTTTCTTT
CASKVETEAFF
>NA|NA|TRBJ1-1|TRBV27
TGTGCCAGCGTCGGGGGGGTGAACACTGAAGCTTTCTTT
CASVGGVNTEAFF
>TRBD1|NA|TRBJ1-4|TRBV5-8
TGTGCCAGCAGCTTCGGACAGGAGAATGAAAAACTGTTTTTT
CASSFGQENEKLFF
>NA|NA|TRBJ2-5|TRBV5-1
TGCGCCAGCAGCCTCTGGACGGACACGGAGGAGACCCAGTACTTC
CASSLWTDTEETQYF